Each of the 31 T cell receptor beta chains below was sequenced from the same sample in a study of blood T cell repertoires in COVID-19 (dated by TCRdb to 2018 to 2020). The method behind the library was the immunoSEQ multiplex PCR assay. TCRdb obtained this table from immuneACCESS and retained in-frame rearrangements with V and J assigned. These tables miss some clones; where compared with another copy, unresolved V genes account for less than half of the shortfall, and the remainder is unexplained. For this sample the table gives around 700,000 clones, of which 90% were detected only once. The ten largest make up around 0.3% of the sample. The sequenced sample was peripheral blood. These receptors were collected from a woman aged 18-29 years with acute or convalescent COVID-19.

The chain links TRBV7-3 to TRBJ2-1; the match to TRBD2 covers 8 bases. Germline V gives CDR1 SGHTA, CDR2 FQGTGA. Trimming cost V 1 base and J 1 base; bases outside gene matches: 6. The CDR3 spans 17 residues. The chain's CDR3 is CASSLNFGGDSYNEQFF. The CDR3 DNA reads TGTGCCAGCAGCTTAAATTTCGGGGGGGATTCCTACAATGAGCAGTTCTTC.

The chain recombines TRBV23-1 with TRBJ2-7; D is unclear. TRBV23-1 is filed as an ORF, its function uncertain. Trimming stripped 8 bases from V and 2 bases from J, with 10 bases between. The CDR3 sequence is 12 residues long. CDR3 in DNA: TGCGCCAGCCTTAATGGCACCTACGAGCAGTACTTC. Translating gives CASLNGTYEQYF.

The V and J genes are TRBV24-1 and TRBJ1-2; maybe TRBD1 (5 bases). Trimming stripped 7 bases from V and 4 bases from J, with 15 bases between. The CDR3 length is 14 residues. Germline V gene lookup returns CDR1 KGHDR and CDR2 SFDVKD. The CDR3 coding sequence is TGTGCCACCAGCGGGGGGTTAGGGAGCTATGGCTACACCTTC. This encodes CATSGGLGSYGYTF.

The chain carries TRBV19 and TRBJ1-2, with D perhaps TRBD1 (6 bases). Germline assignment: CDR1 LNHDA and CDR2 SQIVND (reference sequence). The CDR3 has 15 amino acids. V dropped 6 bases and J dropped 1 base, with 15 bases sitting between them. CDR3 residues: CASSWRGGLNYGYTF. CDR3 DNA sequence: TGTGCCAGTAGCTGGCGGGGGGGGCTTAACTATGGCTACACCTTC. Together with reference TRBV19 and TRBJ1-2, the CDR3 gives the full variable domain: DGGITQSPKYLFRKEGQNVTLSCEQNLNHDAMYWYRQDPGQGLRLIYYSQIVNDFQKGDIAEGYSVSREKKESFPLTVTSAQKNPTAFYLCASSWRGGLNYGYTFGSGTRLTVV.

The genes are TRBV5-4 and TRBJ1-2; TRBD1 matches at 9 bases. The CDR3 extends over 14 amino acids. The germline V gene encodes CDR1 SGHNT and CDR2 YYREEE (reference sequence). With V trimmed by 5 bases and J by 6 bases, 8 bases remained unmatched. The CDR3 DNA is TGTGCCAGCAGAAATGGACAGGGGAGGGATGGCTACACCTTC. Translation gives CASRNGQGRDGYTF. Variable domain in full (rest from reference TRBV5-4 and TRBJ1-2): ETGVTQSPTHLIKTRGQQVTLRCSSQSGHNTVSWYQQALGQGPQFIFQYYREEENGRGNFPPRFSGLQFPNYSSELNVNALELDDSALYLCASRNGQGRDGYTFGSGTRLTVV.

The chain combines TRBV18 with TRBJ1-2, with a possible D match to TRBD1 (5 bases). The germline V gene has CDR1 KGHSH and CDR2 LQKENI. V lost 3 bases, J lost 6 bases, and 14 bases lay in between. This CDR3 has 14 residues. The CDR3 here is CASSPQRDVHGYTF. CDR3 DNA: TGTGCCAGCTCACCGCAGCGGGACGTCCATGGCTACACCTTC.

The chain has TRBV19 and TRBJ2-5, with D maybe TRBD2 (7 bases). Trimming took off 5 bases at V and 5 bases at J, with 15 bases between the two ends. Germline V gene lookup returns CDR1 LNHDA and CDR2 SQIVND (reference sequence). The CDR3 has 14 amino acids. CDR3 coding DNA: TGTGCCAGTAGTCTCAAGGGGGAGGGCGAGACCCAGTACTTC. Its protein product is CASSLKGEGETQYF.

The chain links TRBV3-1 (or the pseudogene TRBV3-2) to TRBJ1-2; 9 bases align to TRBD1. Trimming cost V 3 bases and J 3 bases; bases outside gene matches: 8. The CDR3 spans 16 residues. Germline V lookup: CDR1 LGHDT, CDR2 YNNKEL (reference sequence). The chain's CDR3 is CASSQDRGQGYYGYTF. For the CDR3, the DNA is TGTGCCAGCAGCCAGGACAGGGGACAGGGCTACTATGGCTACACCTTC.

V and J are TRBV5-1 and TRBJ1-6, with D possibly TRBD1 on 5 matching bases. The CDR3 sequence is 15 residues long. V dropped 4 bases and J dropped 8 bases, with 16 bases sitting between them. Looked up from germline, CDR1 is SGHRS and CDR2 is YFSETQ. CDR3 in amino acids: CASSPLDPRDSPLHF. The CDR3 nucleotides are TGCGCCAGCAGCCCGCTGGACCCCAGGGATTCACCCCTCCACTTT.

The chain recombines TRBV11-1 with TRBJ1-1; D might be TRBD1 (6 bases). The germline V gene has CDR1 SGHAT and CDR2 FQDESV (reference sequence). Trimming took 5 bases from V and 4 from J, leaving 14 bases between them. The CDR3 totals 14 residues. CDR3: CASSHTEGGTEAFF. As DNA, the CDR3 is TGTGCCAGCAGCCATACCGAAGGGGGCACTGAAGCTTTCTTT.

The V call is TRBV4-3, the J call TRBJ2-7; weak D call: TRBD2 (6 bases). The length of the CDR3 is 15 residues. Germline V gene data show CDR1 as LGHNA and CDR2 as YSLEER. Deletions cut 4 bases from V and 3 bases from J, with 16 bases between. The CDR3 DNA follows: TGCGCCAGCAGCCGGAGGGCGGGGTCCCACTACGAGCAGTACTTC. Encoded protein: CASSRRAGSHYEQYF.

Here the CDR3 DNA reads TGTGCCAGCAGGCCCGACAGGCTCTACGAGCAGTACTTC. It specifies CASRPDRLYEQYF. The genes are TRBV2 and TRBJ2-7; D is perhaps TRBD1 (6 bases). Germline V gene sequence: CDR1 SNHLY, CDR2 FYNNEI. This CDR3 is 13 amino acids long. Trimming stripped 6 bases from V and 3 bases from J, with 12 bases between.

This chain uses TRBV12-2 with TRBJ2-1; the DNA was not used to check the table's D call, TRBD1. TRBV12-2 is reported as a pseudogene. The CDR3 covers 15 residues. The CDR3 here is CASRAGQVLYNEQFF. The CDR3 nucleotides are TGTGCAAGTCGGGCGGGACAGGTCCTCTACAATGAGCAGTTCTTC.

This clone has just one count. V usage is TRBV7-8 and J usage is TRBJ2-1; 9 bases agree with TRBD2. The germline gives CDR1 SGHVS, CDR2 FQNEAQ. The CDR3 consists of 15 residues. The trim removed 1 base at V and 6 bases at J, leaving 4 bases unmatched. The CDR3, as DNA: TGTGCCAGCAGCTTAGAGGCGGGGGGGCTCAATGAGCAGTTCTTC. Protein: CASSLEAGGLNEQFF. Full variable domain (missing parts from reference TRBV7-8 and TRBJ2-1): GAGVSQSPRYKVAKRGQDVALRCDPISGHVSLFWYQQALGQGPEFLTYFQNEAQLDKSGLPSDRFFAERPEGSVSTLKIQRTQQEDSAVYLCASSLEAGGLNEQFFGPGTRLTVL.

V is TRBV14 and J is TRBJ1-2; no clear D gene. V gave up 0 bases and J gave up 4 bases, with 6 bases separating them. Germline lookup yields CDR1 SGHDN and CDR2 FVKESK. This CDR3 is 13 amino acids long. CDR3 residues: CASSQERVYGYTF. In nucleotides, the CDR3 is TGTGCCAGCAGCCAAGAGAGAGTCTATGGCTACACCTTC.

The chain carries TRBV5-1 and TRBJ2-3, with D perhaps matching TRBD1 (5 bases). The CDR3 consists of 16 residues. CDR1 SGHRS and CDR2 YFSETQ come from the germline V gene. Trimming removed 0 bases at V and 1 base at J, with 12 bases between. This CDR3 is CASSLAGRVGTDTQYF. In DNA, the CDR3 is TGCGCCAGCAGCTTGGCCGGCAGGGTAGGCACAGATACGCAGTATTTT.

The rearrangement joins TRBV25-1 to TRBJ1-1, with TRBD1 as a possible D gene (5 bases). Germline V CDR1 and CDR2: MGHDK, SYGVNS. Trimming removed 8 bases at V and 10 bases at J, with 17 bases between. CDR3 length: 12 residues. CDR3: CASGPGVRGAFF. As DNA, the CDR3 is TGTGCCAGCGGCCCGGGGGTTAGGGGAGCTTTCTTT.

CDR3 sequence: CAWSTPVFRDFYGYTF. CDR3 DNA: TGTGCCTGGAGTACACCCGTCTTCAGGGACTTCTATGGCTACACCTTC. The V and J genes are TRBV30 and TRBJ1-2; D is possibly TRBD1 (5 bases). V gave up 2 bases and J gave up 4 bases, with 20 bases separating them. In germline, CDR1 is GTSNPN, CDR2 SVGIG (reference sequence). The CDR3 runs to 16 residues.

V usage is TRBV28 and J usage is TRBJ2-1; D remains unclear. Germline CDR1 and CDR2: MDHEN and SYDVKM. V lost 7 bases, J lost 7 bases, and 8 bases lay in between. The CDR3 spans 11 residues. CDR3 sequence: CASKTINEQFF. The CDR3 nucleotides are TGTGCCAGCAAAACAATTAATGAGCAGTTCTTC.

The rearrangement uses TRBV12-5 and TRBJ1-2, with TRBD1 as a possible D gene (5 bases). The V gene's germline CDR1 is LGHNT and CDR2 FRNRAP. The CDR3 sequence is 18 residues long. V dropped 3 bases and J dropped 5 bases, with 25 bases sitting between them. The CDR3 DNA sequence: TGTGCTAGTGGTTTCGGAGTAGAAGGACGGGGGATCTTTTATGGCTACACCTTC. This codes for CASGFGVEGRGIFYGYTF.

This clone has only a few counts. This chain connects TRBV27 to TRBJ1-1, with D tentatively TRBD1 (5 bases). The germline V and J ends were trimmed by 7 bases and 0 bases, with 12 bases remaining between them. This CDR3 is 14 amino acids long. CDR1 and CDR2 (germline): MNHEY, SMNVEV (reference sequence). The CDR3 here is CASTSGGVNTEAFF. The DNA for the CDR3 is TGTGCCAGCACCTCGGGAGGGGTGAACACTGAAGCTTTCTTT.

The chain recombines TRBV7-9 with TRBJ1-2; TRBD1 aligns across 7 bases. There are 14 residues in the CDR3. Per germline, CDR1 SEHNR and CDR2 FQNEAQ (reference sequence). Trimming at V came to 5 bases and at J to 2 bases, leaving 5 bases not matched to a gene. CDR3 nucleotide sequence: TGTGCCAGCAGCCCGGGACAGAAAAACTATGGCTACACCTTC. Translated, it gives CASSPGQKNYGYTF. Full variable domain (rest looked up from reference TRBV7-9 and TRBJ1-2): DTGVSQNPRHKITKRGQNVTFRCDPISEHNRLYWYRQTLGQGPEFLTYFQNEAQLEKSRLLSDRFSAERPKGSFSTLEIQRTEQGDSAMYLCASSPGQKNYGYTFGSGTRLTVV.

This clone was observed a single time. The chain joins TRBV2 to TRBJ1-2; D remains unclear. The V and J ends lost 1 base and 4 bases respectively, with 10 bases between them. Germline V lookup: CDR1 SNHLY, CDR2 FYNNEI. The CDR3 contains 14 residues. CDR3: CASSEEAGGYGYTF. The CDR3 DNA reads as TGTGCCAGCAGTGAAGAGGCAGGAGGCTATGGCTACACCTTC.

This chain joins TRBV12-5 and TRBJ1-5, with D unresolved. The CDR3 is made up of 14 amino acids. V was pared by 6 bases and J by 5 bases, with 14 bases between. Per the germline V gene, CDR1 is LGHNT and CDR2 is FRNRAP. CDR3 nucleotides: TGTGCTAGTGGCGCCACACCATTGGATCAGCCCCAGCATTTT. Its translation is CASGATPLDQPQHF.

This rearrangement joins TRBV12-3 or TRBV12-4 to TRBJ2-1; D gene unclear. This CDR3 comprises 13 residues. The V gene lost 3 bases and the J gene lost 6 bases, with 9 bases spanning the gap. CDR3 loop: CASSFPPLNEQFF. The CDR3 DNA follows: TGTGCCAGCAGTTTCCCCCCCCTCAATGAGCAGTTCTTC.

V gene TRBV12-3 or TRBV12-4 combines with J gene TRBJ1-4; TRBD1 aligns across 9 bases. With 0 bases clipped from V and 13 bases from J, the junction kept 3 bases outside the gene matches. The length of the CDR3 is 13 residues. DNA for the CDR3: TGTGCCAGCAGTTTAGCGGGACAGGGAAGACTGTTTTTT. Its translation: CASSLAGQGRLFF.

A word on this clone: The identical CDR3 is also encoded by other nucleotide sequences in the sample. J is TRBJ2-3 and V is TRBV29-1; D perhaps matches TRBD1 (5 bases). This CDR3 contains 13 residues. The germline V gene encodes CDR1 SQVTM and CDR2 ANQGSEA. Deletions cut 4 bases from V and 0 bases from J, with 8 bases between. In DNA form, the CDR3 reads TGCAGCGTTGGGCCAGGGAGCACAGATACGCAGTATTTT. Translation gives CSVGPGSTDTQYF.

The chain has TRBV19 and TRBJ2-4; possible D gene TRBD1, 5 bases. Trimming removed 3 bases from V and 1 base from J, with 13 bases in between. Germline V gene lookup returns CDR1 LNHDA and CDR2 SQIVND (reference sequence). The CDR3 sequence is 16 residues long. The CDR3 sequence: CASSITGLRAKNIQYF. CDR3 nucleotides: TGTGCCAGTAGTATCACAGGTCTACGGGCCAAAAACATTCAGTACTTC.

The chain carries TRBV27 and TRBJ2-7; D might be TRBD1 (6 bases). Germline assignment: CDR1 MNHEY and CDR2 SMNVEV (reference sequence). V lost 3 bases to trimming and J lost 5 bases, with 29 bases between them. The CDR3 contains 19 residues. This chain's CDR3 is CASSLSPGALTGKRNEQYF. CDR3 nucleotides: TGTGCCAGCAGTTTGAGTCCTGGGGCCTTAACAGGGAAAAGGAACGAGCAGTACTTC.

V is TRBV29-1 and J is TRBJ1-2; 7 bases map to TRBD1. Germline CDR1 is SQVTM and CDR2 is ANQGSEA. CDR3 size: 12 residues. Trimming took 4 bases from V and 5 from J; bases not matched to a gene: 4. CDR3 DNA sequence: TGCAGCGTTGGCCGGACAGGATATGGCTACACCTTC. Protein product: CSVGRTGYGYTF.

This clone has a single count. The chain joins TRBV30 to TRBJ2-3, with no clear D. Germline CDR1 and CDR2: GTSNPN and SVGIG (reference sequence). The ends were cut back, 8 bases at V and 0 bases at J, with 12 bases in the middle. This CDR3 region has 13 residues. CDR3 sequence reads: CAGTVISTDTQYF. The CDR3, as DNA: TGTGCCGGTACTGTCATTAGCACAGATACGCAGTATTTT.